The next 21 T cell receptor beta chains were all read from a single sample in a study of cytomegalovirus exposure and HLA in healthy donors. This PCR relied on a set of 60 Vbeta primers and 13 Jbeta primers. Produced via immunoSEQ multiplex PCR; TCRdb's table is partial and in-frame only. The sample gives 95,000 to 150,000 clones, around 80% of which show up once; under 0.3% is in the top ten. Sequencing was done on a sample of PBMCs. All receptors come from a man aged 50-59 years in good health and CMV-seronegative.

V is TRBV28 and J is TRBJ1-5; 10 bases are shared with TRBD1. Per germline, CDR1 MDHEN and CDR2 SYDVKM. The CDR3 extends over 18 amino acids. V gave up 5 bases and J gave up 1 base; unmatched junction bases: 11. The CDR3 sequence: CASSPIPGQGRSNQPQHF. The CDR3 DNA reads TGTGCCAGCAGTCCGATACCGGGACAGGGGAGGAGCAATCAGCCCCAGCATTTT.

This rearrangement joins TRBV29-1 to TRBJ2-1, with D uncertain. Deletions cut 4 bases from V and 8 bases from J, with 6 bases between. This CDR3 has 10 amino acids. Looked up from germline, CDR1 is SQVTM and CDR2 is ANQGSEA. CDR3 residues: CSVGAYEQFF. The CDR3 DNA reads TGCAGCGTTGGAGCCTATGAGCAGTTCTTC.

This sequence joins TRBV4-3 and TRBJ2-4, with 12 positions matching TRBD1. The CDR3 runs 19 residues. V lost 1 base, J lost 0 bases, and 7 bases stayed unmatched. The germline V gene has CDR1 LGHNA and CDR2 YSLEER. The DNA for the CDR3 is TGCGCCAGCAGCCAAGTCCGGGACAGGGGGCCCCTAGCCAAAAACATTCAGTACTTC. Protein: CASSQVRDRGPLAKNIQYF.

The chain is built from TRBV9 and TRBJ2-7, with 13 bases that match TRBD2. The germline V gene encodes CDR1 SGDLS and CDR2 YYNGEE. CDR3 length equals 15 residues. V lost 4 bases to trimming and J lost 3 bases; unmatched junction nucleotides: 4. CDR3 protein: CASSSRLAGGYEQYF. CDR3 nucleotide sequence: TGTGCCAGCAGCTCGCGACTAGCGGGAGGCTACGAGCAGTACTTC.

The chain combines TRBV29-1 with TRBJ1-1; D ambiguous. This CDR3 region has 12 residues. Trimming cost V 4 bases and J 1 base, with 7 bases left between them. The germline V gene has CDR1 SQVTM and CDR2 ANQGSEA. The CDR3 DNA reads TGCAGCGTTGTGAGTTGGAACACTGAAGCTTTCTTT. Protein sequence: CSVVSWNTEAFF.

The chain carries TRBV9 and TRBJ1-3, with TRBD1 matching over 7 bases. Per the germline V gene, CDR1 is SGDLS and CDR2 is YYNGEE. The CDR3 covers 14 residues. Trimming took 4 bases from V and 4 from J; bases not matched to a gene: 5. Here the CDR3 DNA reads TGTGCCAGCAGCCAAAGACAGGGCGGAAACACCATATATTTT. Amino acids: CASSQRQGGNTIYF.

This clone has just a few counts. The genes are TRBV11-2 and TRBJ2-2; TRBD1 matches at 7 bases. Trimming cost V 5 bases and J 1 base; bases outside gene matches: 10. This CDR3 is 17 amino acids long. Germline lookup yields CDR1 SGHAT and CDR2 FQNNGV. The CDR3, as DNA: TGTGCCAGCAGCACGCCCGGGACAGATAAGAACACCGGGGAGCTGTTTTTT. Residues: CASSTPGTDKNTGELFF.

The chain combines TRBV18 with TRBJ2-3, with 9 bases aligning to TRBD2. After removal of 2 bases from V and 0 bases from J, the junction contained 3 bases not matched to a gene. Germline CDR1 reads KGHSH; CDR2 reads LQKENI. This CDR3 region has 16 residues. This CDR3 reads CASSPASGASTDTQYF. CDR3 nucleotide sequence: TGTGCCAGCTCACCAGCTAGCGGGGCTAGCACAGATACGCAGTATTTT.

The V call is TRBV10-3, the J call TRBJ2-7; D call uncertain. This CDR3 region has 16 residues. Between the trimmed V and J ends, which lost 10 bases and 0 bases, there was a span of 22 bases. Germline-derived CDR1 and CDR2 are ENHRY and SYGVKD. CDR3 loop: CATTERQTLSSYEQYF. The DNA of the CDR3 is TGTGCCACCACCGAGAGGCAAACCCTCTCCTCCTACGAGCAGTACTTC.

This clone was seen a few times. V usage is TRBV5-1 and J usage is TRBJ2-2, with D unclear. This CDR3 spans 15 amino acids. The V gene lost 2 bases and the J gene lost 0 bases, with 8 bases spanning the gap. CDR1 SGHRS and CDR2 YFSETQ come from the germline V gene. The CDR3 region is CASSLTASNTGELFF. The CDR3 DNA reads TGCGCCAGCAGCTTAACAGCTTCGAACACCGGGGAGCTGTTTTTT.

The chain combines TRBV6-5 with TRBJ1-5, with D possibly TRBD1 on 6 matching bases. Trimming removed 2 bases from V and 9 bases from J, with 14 bases in between. Germline V gene sequence: CDR1 MNHEY, CDR2 SVGAGI. There are 14 residues in the CDR3. CDR3 in amino acids: CASSYETGRGPQHF. Here the CDR3 DNA reads TGTGCCAGCAGTTACGAAACAGGGAGGGGGCCCCAGCATTTT.

The chain has TRBV10-3 and TRBJ2-1, with D perhaps TRBD2 (6 bases). The V and J ends lost 10 bases and 1 base respectively, with 17 bases between them. Germline-derived CDR1 and CDR2 are ENHRY and SYGVKD. The CDR3 is made up of 15 amino acids. The CDR3 here is CATRGRNKSYNEQFF. The CDR3 bases are TGTGCCACCCGAGGGAGGAACAAGTCCTACAATGAGCAGTTCTTC.

CDR3 nucleotide sequence: TGTGCCAGCAGTTCTAGTCGAGGCACAGATACGCAGTATTTT. Amino acid sequence: CASSSSRGTDTQYF. The rearrangement uses TRBV7-9 and TRBJ2-3, with D unresolved. This CDR3 is built from 14 residues. With 6 bases removed from V and 1 base from J, the gap between germline ends came to 11 bases. Germline CDR1 SEHNR, CDR2 FQNEAQ (reference sequence).

This chain connects TRBV6-6 to TRBJ1-1; D is undetermined. Trimming removed 6 bases from V and 2 bases from J, with 16 bases in between. Germline V CDR1 and CDR2: MNHNY, SVGAGI (reference sequence). There are 15 residues in the CDR3. This chain's CDR3 is CASRPPGSTNTEAFF. CDR3 sequence (DNA): TGTGCCAGCAGGCCTCCGGGATCGACTAACACTGAAGCTTTCTTT.

V gene TRBV11-2 combines with J gene TRBJ2-3; TRBD2 aligns across 7 bases. V lost 1 base, J lost 4 bases, and 5 bases stayed unmatched. The CDR3 covers 15 residues. Germline V gene data show CDR1 as SGHAT and CDR2 as FQNNGV. The CDR3 sequence is CASSLGGRAADTQYF. CDR3 coding DNA: TGTGCCAGCAGCTTAGGTGGGAGGGCGGCAGATACGCAGTATTTT. Full variable domain (rest looked up from reference TRBV11-2 and TRBJ2-3): EAGVAQSPRYKIIEKRQSVAFWCNPISGHATLYWYQQILGQGPKLLIQFQNNGVVDDSQLPKDRFSAERLKGVDSTLKIQPAKLEDSAVYLCASSLGGRAADTQYFGPGTRLTVL.

The chain uses TRBV15 and TRBJ1-5; D is uncertain. V was cut by 0 bases and J by 0 bases, with 9 bases left in between. Germline V gene data show CDR1 as LNHNV and CDR2 as YYDKDF (reference sequence). The CDR3 totals 16 residues. The CDR3 nucleotides are TGTGCCACCAGCAGAGATCCCCAACATAGCAATCAGCCCCAGCATTTT. Amino acid sequence: CATSRDPQHSNQPQHF.

The chain employs TRBV6-5 and TRBJ1-3, with 8 nucleotides matching TRBD1. V dropped 0 bases and J dropped 4; count of bases not matched to a gene: 5. Per germline, CDR1 MNHEY and CDR2 SVGAGI. The CDR3 runs to 16 residues. The DNA of the CDR3 is TGTGCCAGCAGTTACTCGACAGGGGCTTCAGGAAACACCATATATTTT. It encodes CASSYSTGASGNTIYF.

The chain links TRBV5-1 to TRBJ1-2, with unresolved D. This CDR3 has 14 residues. CDR1 is SGHRS, CDR2 YFSETQ, per germline. Between the trimmed V and J ends, which lost 4 bases and 4 bases, there was a span of 14 bases. The CDR3 DNA reads as TGCGCCAGCAGCCTTCCGGGAAATTCCTATGGCTACACCTTC. This sequence encodes CASSLPGNSYGYTF.

The chain has TRBV6-5 and TRBJ1-1, with unresolved D. CDR3 length: 15 residues. CDR1 is MNHEY, CDR2 SVGAGI, per germline. V was clipped by 4 bases and J by 1 base, with 13 bases between them. Here the CDR3 reads CASSLTRLTNTEAFF. The CDR3 DNA sequence: TGTGCCAGCAGTTTGACGAGGCTTACGAACACTGAAGCTTTCTTT.

The J gene is TRBJ2-2, the V gene TRBV7-9; the match to TRBD1 covers 9 bases. The CDR3 is made up of 16 amino acids. Germline loops: CDR1 SEHNR, CDR2 FQNEAQ (reference sequence). V was clipped by 4 bases and J by 3 bases; unmatched bases: 6. The CDR3 spells CASSSPGTGYTGELFF. DNA for the CDR3: TGTGCCAGCAGCTCTCCCGGGACAGGGTACACCGGGGAGCTGTTTTTT. Combining the CDR3 with reference TRBV7-9 and TRBJ2-2 gives the whole variable domain DTGVSQNPRHKITKRGQNVTFRCDPISEHNRLYWYRQTLGQGPEFLTYFQNEAQLEKSRLLSDRFSAERPKGSFSTLEIQRTEQGDSAMYLCASSSPGTGYTGELFFGEGSRLTVL.

A few counts support this clone. The chain employs TRBV13 and TRBJ2-3; weak D call: TRBD2 (6 bases). V was pared by 3 bases and J by 4 bases, with 23 bases between. Germline CDR1 reads PRHDT; CDR2 reads FYEKMQ (reference sequence). The CDR3 covers 18 residues. The CDR3 region is CASSLSREPSAEPDTQYF. Here the CDR3 DNA reads TGTGCCAGCAGCTTGAGCCGGGAGCCATCAGCAGAGCCAGATACGCAGTATTTT.